The present TCR beta chain was sequenced within a study of cytomegalovirus exposure and HLA in healthy donors. Background on the study: In an earlier analysis, 95 million to 140 million unique TCR beta sequences were found from approximately 170 million T cells. Points from the study as a whole: It was assumed in the presence/absence analyses that sequencing depth was roughly uniform across donors.

Nominal health characterized the donors when sampled, though unrecorded immune exposures were likely. In its sample, this clone was seen a few times. The antigen is not known. The V and J ends lost 4 bases and 1 base respectively, with 9 bases between them. Germline-derived CDR1 and CDR2 are SGHRS and YFSETQ. The CDR3 covers 14 residues. The PCR used 60 Vbeta and 13 Jbeta primers. TCRdb keeps only in-frame clones here, not all; method: immunoSEQ multiplex PCR. The table records 90,000 to 130,000 clones, 80% to 85% of them present only once. The TCR sequence derives from a woman in her sixties or seventies in good health and CMV-seropositive. The chain links TRBV5-1 to TRBJ1-3; D is undetermined. What was sequenced was PBMCs. This chain's CDR3 is CASSLDSSGNTIYF. In nucleotides, the CDR3 is TGCGCCAGCAGCCTGGATTCATCTGGAAACACCATATATTTT.